A selection of T cell receptor beta chains follows, all from one sample in a study of blood T cells in healthy people across ages. MiXCR, run by TCRdb on the 5' RACE reads, gives a single entry per CDR3 protein. This table has about 1.4 million distinct CDR3 sequences, 45% to 70% appearing once. Sample: blood. These receptors were collected from a man between 18 and 35 years old in good health. Both conserved end residues are trimmed from each CDR3. Each record gives: J gene, V gene, CDR3 protein.

>TRBJ2-6|TRBV6-2/TRBV6-3
ASSSVQGLLGANVLT
>TRBJ1-2|TRBV9
ASSVDGDYGYT
>TRBJ2-1|TRBV4-3
ASSQDRRSGETQF
>-|TRBV29-1
SVDGGQGVDEQY
>TRBJ1-2|TRBV13
ASSLGLAQGDGYGYT
>TRBJ2-7|TRBV6-6
ASSYSSPASYTYEQY
>TRBJ2-1|TRBV3-1
ASSPSGLYNEQF
>TRBJ1-1|TRBV2
ASSEQPEAF
>TRBJ1-5|TRBV12-3/TRBV12-4
ASSPTGSGNQPQH
>TRBJ2-5|TRBV5-5
ASSPGAGVETQY
>TRBJ2-3|TRBV5-5
ASSFLSGGARTDTQY
>TRBJ2-6|TRBV7-8
ASSLRISSGANVLT
>TRBJ1-2|TRBV20-1
SASQLNYGYT
>TRBJ2-2|TRBV27
ASSFRLAGVSTGELF
>TRBJ2-7|TRBV3-1
ASSQETGGHSYEQY
>TRBJ2-1|TRBV20-1
SATTGLVPYNEQF
>TRBJ2-1|TRBV20-1
SARKTSTSPTNEQF
>TRBJ1-2|TRBV12-3/TRBV12-4
ASSFALTGTVDGYT
>-|TRBV27
ASSLAAGNEQY
>TRBJ1-2|TRBV6-5
ASSYSSENYGYT